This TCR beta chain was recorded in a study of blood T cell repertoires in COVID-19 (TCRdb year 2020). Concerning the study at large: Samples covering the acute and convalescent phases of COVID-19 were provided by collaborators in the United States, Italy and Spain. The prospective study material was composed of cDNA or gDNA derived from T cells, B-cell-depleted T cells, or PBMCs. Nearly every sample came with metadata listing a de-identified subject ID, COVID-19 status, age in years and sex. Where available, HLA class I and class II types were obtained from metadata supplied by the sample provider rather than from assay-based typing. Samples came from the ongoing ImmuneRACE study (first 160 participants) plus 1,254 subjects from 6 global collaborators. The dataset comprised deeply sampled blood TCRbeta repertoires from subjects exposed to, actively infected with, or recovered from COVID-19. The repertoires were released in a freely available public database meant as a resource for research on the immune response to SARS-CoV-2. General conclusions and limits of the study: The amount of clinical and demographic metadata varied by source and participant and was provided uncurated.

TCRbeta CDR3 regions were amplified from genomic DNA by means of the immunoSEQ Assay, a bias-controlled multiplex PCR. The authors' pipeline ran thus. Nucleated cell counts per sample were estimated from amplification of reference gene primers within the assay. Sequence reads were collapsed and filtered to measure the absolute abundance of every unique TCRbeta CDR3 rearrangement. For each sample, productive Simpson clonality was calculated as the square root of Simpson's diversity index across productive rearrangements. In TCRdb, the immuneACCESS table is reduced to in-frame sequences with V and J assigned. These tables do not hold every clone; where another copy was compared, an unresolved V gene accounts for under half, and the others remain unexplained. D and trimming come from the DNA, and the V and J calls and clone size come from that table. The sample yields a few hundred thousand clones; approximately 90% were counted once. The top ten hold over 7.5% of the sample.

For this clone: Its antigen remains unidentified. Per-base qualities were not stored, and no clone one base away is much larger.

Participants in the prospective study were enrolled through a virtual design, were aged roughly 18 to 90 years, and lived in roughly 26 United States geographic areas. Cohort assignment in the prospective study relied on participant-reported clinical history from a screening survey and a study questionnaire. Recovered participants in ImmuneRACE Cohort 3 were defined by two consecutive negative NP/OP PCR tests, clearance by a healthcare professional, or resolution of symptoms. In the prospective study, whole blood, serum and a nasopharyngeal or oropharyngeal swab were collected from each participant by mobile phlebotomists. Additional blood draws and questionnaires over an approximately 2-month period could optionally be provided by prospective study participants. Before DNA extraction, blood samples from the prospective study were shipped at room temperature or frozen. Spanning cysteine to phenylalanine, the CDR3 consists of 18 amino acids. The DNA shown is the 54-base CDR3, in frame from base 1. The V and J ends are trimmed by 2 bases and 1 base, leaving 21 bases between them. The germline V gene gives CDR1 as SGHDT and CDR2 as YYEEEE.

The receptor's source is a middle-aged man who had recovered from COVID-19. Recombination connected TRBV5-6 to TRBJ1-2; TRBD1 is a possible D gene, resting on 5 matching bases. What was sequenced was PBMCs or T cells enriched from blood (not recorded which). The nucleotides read TGTGCCAGCAGCTTTCGGGGGGATATTGGGGTTTATAACTATGGCTACACCTTC. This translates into CASSFRGDIGVYNYGYTF.